Below, 16 T cell receptor beta chains from the same sample are listed, as sequenced in a study of shared clonotypes between healthy human individuals. Repertoires were generated with immunoSEQ multiplex PCR, while TCRdb's copy carries only in-frame clones and drops some. In the table there are around 2,000,000 clones, approximately 94% of which are singletons. Only CD45RO-negative cells positively selected for CCR7 counted as naive CD8 cells, so terminally differentiated effector memory CD45RA+ cells were excluded. The sample taken for sequencing was naive CD8+ T cells sorted from blood. These receptor sequences come from a man between 18 and 35 years old in good health.

Regarding this clone: Within the sample, other DNA sequences also encode this same CDR3. The chain joins TRBV27 to TRBJ1-5; a possible D gene is TRBD1 (6 bases). V lost 3 bases and J 7 bases, leaving 13 bases between the germline ends. This CDR3 region has 14 residues. Germline lookup yields CDR1 MNHEY and CDR2 SMNVEV (reference sequence). In nucleotides, the CDR3 is TGTGCCAGCAGTTTGGGCAGGGGCCTCCAGCCCCAGCATTTT. Encoded protein: CASSLGRGLQPQHF.

This chain connects TRBV7-2 to TRBJ2-7; the match to TRBD2 covers 9 bases. After removal of 3 bases from V and 2 bases from J, the junction contained 2 bases not matched to a gene. There are 14 residues in the CDR3. CDR1 and CDR2 from the germline V gene are SGHTA and FQGNSA. The CDR3 bases are TGTGCCAGCAGCTTTAGCGGGGGCGCCTACGAGCAGTACTTC. This codes for CASSFSGGAYEQYF.

This clone was seen only once. This chain connects TRBV27 to TRBJ2-7; D is undetermined. The CDR3 loop spans 13 amino acids. V dropped 1 base and J dropped 3 bases, with 7 bases sitting between them. The germline V gene encodes CDR1 MNHEY and CDR2 SMNVEV (reference sequence). CDR3 bases: TGTGCCAGCAGTTTATGGCCAGGCTACGAGCAGTACTTC. This codes for CASSLWPGYEQYF.

The J gene is TRBJ1-2, the V gene TRBV15; 9 nucleotides line up with TRBD1. Germline CDR1 is LNHNV and CDR2 is YYDKDF (reference sequence). Trimming removed 8 bases from V and 4 bases from J; junction bases left unmatched: 8. This CDR3 has 14 residues. For the CDR3, the DNA is TGTGCCACCTCAATCGACAGGGGGACCTATGGCTACACCTTC. Encoded protein: CATSIDRGTYGYTF.

This chain connects TRBV13 to TRBJ1-6; TRBD1 might be the D (6 bases). Germline V lookup: CDR1 PRHDT, CDR2 FYEKMQ (reference sequence). Trimming shortened V by 6 bases and J by 7 bases, and 16 bases separated the two germline ends. The CDR3 runs to 15 residues. The CDR3 DNA follows: TGTGCCAGCAGATCAACAGGGCAAGCAAATTCACCCCTCCACTTT. Translating it yields CASRSTGQANSPLHF.

This chain links TRBV7-2 with TRBJ2-1; 10 bases map to TRBD1. CDR3 length: 16 residues. J lost 5 bases, V lost 3 bases, and 7 bases had no gene match. The germline gives CDR1 SGHTA, CDR2 FQGNSA. The CDR3 DNA reads TGTGCCAGCAGCTTTGGGACAGGGGTTATACACAATGAGCAGTTCTTC. It codes for CASSFGTGVIHNEQFF.

The V call is TRBV29-1, the J call TRBJ1-2, with D unresolved. CDR3 length equals 13 residues. The V end was cut by 3 bases, the J end by 0 bases, with 8 bases between. CDR1 is SQVTM and CDR2 is ANQGSEA in the germline V gene. The CDR3 DNA reads as TGCAGCGTTGACAAAAGTACTAACTATGGCTACACCTTC. This gives the protein CSVDKSTNYGYTF.

The rearrangement joins TRBV7-2 to TRBJ2-7; 9 positions agree with TRBD2. The V gene's germline CDR1 is SGHTA and CDR2 FQGNSA. The CDR3 loop spans 16 amino acids. V lost 1 base to trimming and J lost 4 bases; unmatched junction nucleotides: 8. The CDR3 DNA is TGTGCCAGCAGCTTAGTTAGCGGGAGAAAAGTTTACGAGCAGTACTTC. Translating gives CASSLVSGRKVYEQYF.

This chain uses TRBV2 with TRBJ2-7; D unresolved. Germline V gene sequence: CDR1 SNHLY, CDR2 FYNNEI. The V gene lost 5 bases and the J gene lost 3 bases, with 20 bases spanning the gap. This CDR3 is 16 amino acids long. CDR3 amino acids: CASSKTPAEVSYEQYF. The CDR3 bases are TGTGCCAGCAGTAAGACTCCCGCAGAGGTCAGCTACGAGCAGTACTTC.

The V call is TRBV7-9, the J call TRBJ1-5; no clear D gene. This CDR3 has 14 residues. The germline V and J ends were trimmed by 0 bases and 4 bases, with 7 bases remaining between them. In germline, CDR1 is SEHNR, CDR2 FQNEAQ (reference sequence). The CDR3 DNA follows: TGTGCCAGCAGCTTAGCGGCCCAGAATCAGCCCCAGCATTTT. Translation gives CASSLAAQNQPQHF.

The CDR3, as DNA: TGTGCCAGCAGCTCCCCGACAGGGGGCTCTTACGAGCAGTACTTC. Translation: CASSSPTGGSYEQYF. This chain uses TRBV9 with TRBJ2-7, with 10 positions matching TRBD1. The CDR3 extends over 15 amino acids. Trimming took 4 bases from V and 4 from J; bases not matched to a gene: 8. Germline loops: CDR1 SGDLS, CDR2 YYNGEE.

The sample holds one count of this clone. The chain employs TRBV4-3 and TRBJ2-1; possibly TRBD1 for D (6 bases). Looked up from germline, CDR1 is LGHNA and CDR2 is YSLEER. Trimming removed 4 bases at V and 5 bases at J, with 12 bases between. The CDR3 loop spans 14 amino acids. CDR3 DNA sequence: TGCGCCAGCAGCCCCCACAGGACAGACAATGAGCAGTTCTTC. Its translation: CASSPHRTDNEQFF.

Comment on this clone: This sample also contains other DNA sequences that code for the same CDR3. The rearrangement joins TRBV7-9 to TRBJ2-2; D assignment may be TRBD1 or TRBD2 (5 bases each). The CDR3 totals 15 residues. CDR1 is SEHNR, CDR2 FQNEAQ, per germline (reference sequence). Trimming shortened V by 1 base and J by 0 bases, and 6 bases separated the two germline ends. The CDR3 loop reads CASSLGGANTGELFF. The CDR3 nucleotides read TGTGCCAGCAGCTTAGGAGGGGCGAACACCGGGGAGCTGTTTTTT. The full variable domain, rest sourced from reference TRBV7-9 and TRBJ2-2, is DTGVSQNPRHKITKRGQNVTFRCDPISEHNRLYWYRQTLGQGPEFLTYFQNEAQLEKSRLLSDRFSAERPKGSFSTLEIQRTEQGDSAMYLCASSLGGANTGELFFGEGSRLTVL.

This chain connects TRBV6-7 to TRBJ2-4; TRBD1 is a possible D gene (6 bases). TRBV6-7 is filed as an ORF, its function uncertain. V shed 0 bases and J shed 0 bases, with 9 bases lying between them. The CDR3 is made up of 16 amino acids. The CDR3 sequence is CASSYSKGEAKNIQYF. CDR3 sequence (DNA): TGTGCCAGCAGTTACTCGAAGGGGGAAGCCAAAAACATTCAGTACTTC.

The sample holds one count of this clone. This rearrangement joins TRBV11-2 to TRBJ2-7, with no clear D. V was trimmed by 1 base and J by 0 bases, leaving 16 bases between them. The CDR3 is 17 amino acids. Germline V gene sequence: CDR1 SGHAT, CDR2 FQNNGV. The CDR3 protein is CASSLGPGLTPSYEQYF. The CDR3 coding sequence is TGTGCCAGCAGCTTAGGGCCCGGGCTGACCCCCTCCTACGAGCAGTACTTC.

The chain carries TRBV4-3 and TRBJ2-5, with D uncertain. In germline, CDR1 is LGHNA, CDR2 YSLEER. The CDR3 consists of 14 residues. V lost 1 base and J lost 4, with 10 bases in between. This CDR3 is CASSQGGETETQYF. CDR3 sequence (DNA): TGCGCCAGCAGCCAAGGAGGAGAAACAGAGACCCAGTACTTC.